This T cell receptor (beta chain) stems from a study of T cell responses to AZD1222 COVID-19 vaccine. Study findings and constraints: Repertoires were collected only later (after the peak T cell response had occurred). Among the donors, most were white British and more were female, and clonal diversity was possibly underestimated. Unmutated variant regions reportedly attract nearly half of all spike-specific TCRs.

In regard to this clone: Its antigen is undetermined.

Only in-frame clones appear in the TCRdb table, and some are missing; sequencing was by immunoSEQ multiplex PCR. Here the sample spans 65,000 to 95,000 clones, 70% to 90% being singletons. Trimming removed 0 bases from V and 6 bases from J, with 9 bases in between. In germline, CDR1 is SGHDN, CDR2 FVKESK. The CDR3 covers 14 residues. Material: peripheral blood, obtained on day 0 of AZD1222 vaccination. The rearrangement uses TRBV14 and TRBJ2-1; D is unresolved. This clonotype was obtained from an adult in good health. Here the CDR3 reads CASSQDLAVNEQFF. The CDR3 DNA reads TGTGCCAGCAGCCAAGATTTGGCAGTCAATGAGCAGTTCTTC.